The clone carrying this T cell receptor (beta chain) was detected a few times. These data originate in a study of blood T cells in healthy people across ages. This CDR3 contains 14 residues. Trimming shortened V by 8 bases and J by 0 bases, and 14 bases separated the two germline ends. Germline V gene lookup returns CDR1 MNHEY and CDR2 SMNVEV (reference sequence). A second PCR, run for about 6 to 12 cycles, used a sample-barcoded 5' primer plus a J-beta primer mix. MiXCR, applied by TCRdb to the 5' RACE reads, yields one record per CDR3 protein. Of about 1.6 million distinct CDR3 sequences listed, roughly a third are singletons.

The sequence was collected from a woman in her 30s in good health. Sequenced material: blood. The chain combines TRBV27 with TRBJ2-7; TRBD1 is a possible D gene (6 bases). CDR3 in DNA: TGTGCCAGCGGATCCGGGACACACTCCTACGAGCAGTACTTC. Translated: CASGSGTHSYEQYF.